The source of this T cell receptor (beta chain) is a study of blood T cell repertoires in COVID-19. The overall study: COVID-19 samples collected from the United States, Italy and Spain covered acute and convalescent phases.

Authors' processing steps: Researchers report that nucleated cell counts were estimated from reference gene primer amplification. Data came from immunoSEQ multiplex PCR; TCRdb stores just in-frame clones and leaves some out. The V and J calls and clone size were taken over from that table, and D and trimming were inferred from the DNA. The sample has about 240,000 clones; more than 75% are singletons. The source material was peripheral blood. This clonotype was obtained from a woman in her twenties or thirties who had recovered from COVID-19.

The CDR3 DNA reads TGTGCCAGCAGCTCCCCGGGACAGGGGTCTGGCTACACCTTC. Residues: CASSSPGQGSGYTF. This sequence joins TRBV11-1 and TRBJ1-2; 10 bases align to TRBD1. Germline V gene sequence: CDR1 SGHAT, CDR2 FQDESV (reference sequence). CDR3 size: 14 residues. J lost 7 bases, V lost 4 bases, and 6 bases had no gene match.